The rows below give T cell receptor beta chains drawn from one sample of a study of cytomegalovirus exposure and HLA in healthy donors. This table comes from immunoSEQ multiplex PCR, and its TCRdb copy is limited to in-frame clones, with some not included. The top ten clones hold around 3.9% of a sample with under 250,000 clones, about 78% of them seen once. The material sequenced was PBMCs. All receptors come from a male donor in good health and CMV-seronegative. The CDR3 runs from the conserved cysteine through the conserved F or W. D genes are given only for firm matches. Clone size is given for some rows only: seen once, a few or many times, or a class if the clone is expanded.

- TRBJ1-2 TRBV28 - TGTGCCAGCAGTTTAGGGCTTTATGGCTACACCTTC CASSLGLYGYTF
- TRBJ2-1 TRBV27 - TGTGCCAGCAGTACGCCCCGACTAGAAAACAATGAGCAGTTCTTC CASSTPRLENNEQFF
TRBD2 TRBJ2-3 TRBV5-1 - TGCGCCAGCAGCTTCACTAGCGGGAGCACAGATACGCAGTATTTT CASSFTSGSTDTQYF
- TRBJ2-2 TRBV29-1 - TGCAGCGTTCGACAGTCGAACACCGGGGAGCTGTTTTTT CSVRQSNTGELFF
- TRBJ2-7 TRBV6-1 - TGTGCCAGCAGTGAACCTCCCCCGGACGAGCAGTACTTC CASSEPPPDEQYF
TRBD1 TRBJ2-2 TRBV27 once TGTGCCAGCAGCGCAACAGGGGGCCGGACCGGGGAGCTGTTTTTT CASSATGGRTGELFF
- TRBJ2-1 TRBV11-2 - TGTGCCAGCACCGCTACCGCTAGCGCCCTCGAGCAGTTCTTC CASTATASALEQFF
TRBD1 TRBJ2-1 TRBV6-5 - TGTGCCAGCAGTTACGGACAGGGCCTCAATGAGCAGTTCTTC CASSYGQGLNEQFF
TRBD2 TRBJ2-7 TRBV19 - TGTGCCAGTAACGAAGCGGGAGCCTACGAGCAGTACTTC CASNEAGAYEQYF
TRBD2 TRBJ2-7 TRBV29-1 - TGCAGCGTTCGGACTAGCGGGAAATCCTACGAGCAGTACTTC CSVRTSGKSYEQYF
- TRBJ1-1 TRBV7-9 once TGTGCCAGCAGCCTAACAGCGAACACTGAAGCTTTCTTT CASSLTANTEAFF
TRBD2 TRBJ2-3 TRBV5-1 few TGCGCCAGCAGCCCCTACGGCGGGAGGGTGACAGATACGCAGTATTTT CASSPYGGRVTDTQYF
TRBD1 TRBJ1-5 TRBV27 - TGTGCCAGCAGTCCACAGGGGCTCAACCATCAGCCCCAGCATTTT CASSPQGLNHQPQHF
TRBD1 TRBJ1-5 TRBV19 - TGTGCCAGTAGTATAGGTGGACAGGGTAATCAGCCCCAGCATTTT CASSIGGQGNQPQHF
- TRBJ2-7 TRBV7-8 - TGTGCCAGCAGCTTATCCGTCGGGAGCTTTAAGCAGTACTTC CASSLSVGSFKQYF
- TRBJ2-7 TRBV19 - TGTGCCAGTAGTTACGGTGGTTCCTCCTACGAGCAGTACTTC CASSYGGSSYEQYF
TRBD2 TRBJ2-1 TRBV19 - TGTGCCAGTAGTATCCTAGCGGGAGGTCTGAATGAGCAGTTCTTC CASSILAGGLNEQFF
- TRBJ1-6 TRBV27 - TGTGCCAGCAGTTTCACAGGGTTCGACTCCTATAATTCACCCCTCCACTTT CASSFTGFDSYNSPLHF
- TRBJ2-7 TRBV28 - TGTGCCAGCAGTAAAGGACAGTACTACGAGCAGTACTTC CASSKGQYYEQYF
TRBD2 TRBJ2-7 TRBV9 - TGTGCCAGCAGCCCCGCCGGGACTAGTTACGGCTTCTCCTACGAGCAGTACTTC CASSPAGTSYGFSYEQYF
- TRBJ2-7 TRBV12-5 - TGTGCTAGTGCCATCGAGAGCGCTTCCTACGAGCAGTACTTC CASAIESASYEQYF
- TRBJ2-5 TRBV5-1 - TGCGCCAGCAGCTTGGCCGAGGCCCTGATCCAAGAGACCCAGTACTTC CASSLAEALIQETQYF
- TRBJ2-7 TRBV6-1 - TGTGCCAGCTTGGGCTCGACCTACGAGCAGTACTTC CASLGSTYEQYF
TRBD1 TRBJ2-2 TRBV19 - TGTGCCAGTAGTCTCCAGGGGGCAGGCACCGGGGAGCTGTTTTTT CASSLQGAGTGELFF
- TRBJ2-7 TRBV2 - TGTGCCAGCATCCCGGACAGATCCTCCTACGAGCAGTACTTC CASIPDRSSYEQYF
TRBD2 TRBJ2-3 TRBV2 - TGTGCCAGCAGTGACCGAATACGCGGGAGGGGCACAGATACGCAGTATTTT CASSDRIRGRGTDTQYF
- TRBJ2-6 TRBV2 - TGTGCCAGCAGTGTGGCGGGCTCTGGGGCCAACGTCCTGACTTTC CASSVAGSGANVLTF
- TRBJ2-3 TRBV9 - TGTGCCAGCAGCGCGCTAGCTAATTCGGGGGATACGCAGTATTTT CASSALANSGDTQYF
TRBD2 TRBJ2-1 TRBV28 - TGTGCCAGCAGTTTAACTAGCGGGAGGCCTGAGCAGTTCTTC CASSLTSGRPEQFF
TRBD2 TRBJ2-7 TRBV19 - TGTGCCAGTAGTATAGTGGCGGGAGCGGACGAGCAGTACTTC CASSIVAGADEQYF
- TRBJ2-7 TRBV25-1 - TGTGCCAGCAGTGCCGAGCGGAGTGCCTACGAGCAGTACTTC CASSAERSAYEQYF
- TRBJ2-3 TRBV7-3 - TGTGCCAGCAGCTTAAATAGGGAGTCAAATACGCAGTATTTT CASSLNRESNTQYF
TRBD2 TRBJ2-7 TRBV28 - TGTGCCAGCAGTTTGACTAGCGGGAGTAACCACGAGCAGTACTTC CASSLTSGSNHEQYF
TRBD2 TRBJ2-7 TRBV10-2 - TGCGCCAGCAGCCAACTAGCGGGAAGACCCTACGAGCAGTACTTC CASSQLAGRPYEQYF